The next 12 T cell receptor beta chains were all read from a single sample in a study of T cell responses to AZD1222 COVID-19 vaccine. Libraries were prepared by immunoSEQ multiplex PCR; TCRdb keeps only in-frame clonotypes and omits some of them. The sample has roughly 120,000 clones; over 75% are singletons. The sample here was peripheral blood, taken on day 0 of MenACWY control vaccination. The receptors come from an adult in good health.

The V gene is TRBV9, the J gene TRBJ2-5; 9 bases are shared with TRBD1. From germline, CDR1 is SGDLS and CDR2 YYNGEE. The CDR3 spans 16 residues. Unmatched junction bases numbered 12, after V lost 4 bases and J lost 5 bases. The CDR3 DNA reads TGTGCCAGCAGCTTTGGGACAGGGCTGATTGGGGAGACCCAGTACTTC. Amino acid sequence: CASSFGTGLIGETQYF.

The rearrangement joins TRBV18 to TRBJ1-3; a possible D gene is TRBD1 (6 bases). V was trimmed by 3 bases and J by 1 base, leaving 16 bases between them. CDR1 and CDR2 (germline): KGHSH, LQKENI. The CDR3 extends over 17 amino acids. CDR3 bases: TGTGCCAGCTCACCCGTACCCTGGACAGCTTCTGGAAACACCATATATTTT. Encoded protein: CASSPVPWTASGNTIYF. The full variable domain, completed using reference TRBV18 and TRBJ1-3, is NAGVMQNPRHLVRRRGQEARLRCSPMKGHSHVYWYRQLPEEGLKFMVYLQKENIIDESGMPKERFSAEFPKEGPSILRIQQVVRGDSAAYFCASSPVPWTASGNTIYFGEGSWLTVV.

CDR3 residues: CASSYAPSGFYEQYF. The CDR3 DNA follows: TGTGCCAGCAGTTATGCGCCTAGCGGGTTCTACGAGCAGTACTTC. The chain joins TRBV6-2 or TRBV6-3 to TRBJ2-7; TRBD2 aligns across 8 bases. The CDR3 runs 15 residues. Germline V gene lookup returns CDR1 MNHEY and CDR2 SVGEGT. The V segment lost 3 bases and the J segment 3 bases; nucleotides outside the gene matches: 7.

This clone was observed a handful of times. The chain is built from TRBV2 and TRBJ1-5; 8 bases are a match to TRBD1. V trimming: 8 bases; J trimming: 2 bases; junction bases outside the gene matches: 2. The V gene's germline CDR1 is SNHLY and CDR2 FYNNEI. CDR3 size: 13 residues. CDR3 region: CASLGQGNQPQHF. The CDR3 coding sequence is TGTGCCAGCTTGGGACAGGGCAATCAGCCCCAGCATTTT.

This chain links TRBV19 with TRBJ2-7, with 7 bases matching TRBD1. Germline trimming cut 3 bases from V and 1 base from J; bases unmatched to any gene: 3. Germline loops: CDR1 LNHDA, CDR2 SQIVND (reference sequence). The CDR3 runs 14 residues. CDR3 nucleotide sequence: TGTGCCAGTAGTATCGGACAGGAATCCTACGAGCAGTACTTC. This sequence encodes CASSIGQESYEQYF.

V is TRBV28 and J is TRBJ1-2; D is unresolved. The germline CDR1 and CDR2 sequences are MDHEN and SYDVKM. Between the trimmed V and J ends, which lost 10 bases and 5 bases, there was a span of 14 bases. This CDR3 spans 12 amino acids. The CDR3 DNA is TGTGCCATACCGAAAGGTATATATGGCTACACCTTC. Protein sequence: CAIPKGIYGYTF.

The chain carries TRBV24-1 and TRBJ2-1; 7 bases fit TRBD1. CDR3 length: 14 amino acids. CDR1 KGHDR and CDR2 SFDVKD come from the germline V gene. V gave up 4 bases and J gave up 7 bases; unmatched junction bases: 6. The CDR3 DNA follows: TGTGCCACCAGTGACTACAGGGGCGGGAATGAGCAGTTCTTC. Protein: CATSDYRGGNEQFF.

The chain couples TRBV28 to TRBJ1-4; tentative D call: TRBD1 (6 bases). This CDR3 is 14 amino acids long. Germline loops: CDR1 MDHEN, CDR2 SYDVKM. Trimming took 2 bases from V and 8 from J, leaving 12 bases between them. CDR3 nucleotides: TGTGCCAGCAGTTTAGGGGGCTTGCCCGAAAAACTGTTTTTT. Amino acid sequence: CASSLGGLPEKLFF.

The chain uses TRBV15 and TRBJ1-2, with a weak D call TRBD1 (5 bases). The ends were cut back, 0 bases at V and 1 base at J, with 12 bases in the middle. CDR3 length: 16 residues. Germline V gene sequence: CDR1 LNHNV, CDR2 YYDKDF (reference sequence). The CDR3, as DNA: TGTGCCACCAGCAGAGATCGAACAGGCCTTAACTATGGCTACACCTTC. Translating it yields CATSRDRTGLNYGYTF.

This rearrangement joins TRBV3-1 (or the pseudogene TRBV3-2) to TRBJ1-6; no clear D. The V end was cut by 3 bases, the J end by 1 base, with 4 bases between. Germline loops: CDR1 LGHDT, CDR2 YNNKEL (reference sequence). The CDR3 covers 14 residues. CDR3 in amino acids: CASSQGSYNSPLHF. CDR3 nucleotides: TGTGCCAGCAGCCAGGGATCCTATAATTCACCCCTCCACTTT.

V is TRBV5-1 and J is TRBJ1-3; D ambiguous. Trimming left V 2 bases short and J 3 bases short, with 9 bases between. The CDR3 totals 14 residues. Germline V lookup: CDR1 SGHRS, CDR2 YFSETQ. CDR3: CASSFQDFGNTIYF. Here the CDR3 DNA reads TGCGCCAGCAGCTTTCAGGACTTTGGAAACACCATATATTTT. Full variable domain (rest looked up from reference TRBV5-1 and TRBJ1-3): KAGVTQTPRYLIKTRGQQVTLSCSPISGHRSVSWYQQTPGQGLQFLFEYFSETQRNKGNFPGRFSGRQFSNSRSEMNVSTLELGDSALYLCASSFQDFGNTIYFGEGSWLTVV.

The chain is built from TRBV7-9 and TRBJ1-5; D uncertain. This CDR3 region has 13 residues. Per the germline V gene, CDR1 is SEHNR and CDR2 is FQNEAQ (reference sequence). Trimming cost V 3 bases and J 4 bases, with 7 bases left between them. The CDR3 loop reads CASSFTSNQPQHF. The CDR3, as DNA: TGTGCCAGCAGCTTCACCTCTAATCAGCCCCAGCATTTT.